The 23 T cell receptor beta chains in this list originate from one sample, sequenced in a study of T-cell reconstitution after alpha-beta-depleted transplantation in children. TCRbeta library preparation incorporated unique molecular identifiers. One entry per CDR3 protein results from TCRdb running MiXCR on the PCR reads. Here the sample spans under 450,000 distinct CDR3 sequences, 13% being singletons. Sequenced here: PBMCs, sampled from the stem cell graft. The receptor source for this set is a human donor who donated a stem cell graft to a child with Fanconi anemia.

This clonotype was observed a handful of times. The V call is TRBV6-1, the J call TRBJ2-7; the D is unclear. The CDR3 spans 12 residues. Looked up from germline, CDR1 is MNHNS and CDR2 is SASEGT. The V and J ends lost 7 bases and 6 bases respectively, with 13 bases between them. This CDR3 reads CASTRGRSEQYV. For the CDR3, the DNA is TGTGCCAGCACCCGAGGACGTAGCGAGCAGTACGTC.

This clonotype was counted many times. The CDR3, as DNA: TGTGCCAGCAGTTACTCTACTTCACGGGCTGGCAATGAGCAGTTCTTC. This codes for CASSYSTSRAGNEQFF. The J gene is TRBJ2-1, the V gene TRBV6-2 or TRBV6-3, with unresolved D. Germline values: CDR1 MNHEY, CDR2 SVGEGT. V lost 0 bases and J 6 bases, leaving 15 bases between the germline ends. This CDR3 contains 16 residues.

This clonotype was seen more than once but under ten times. This chain connects TRBV20-1 to TRBJ2-7; 8 bases are shared with TRBD1. This CDR3 has 13 residues. The germline V gene has CDR1 DFQATT and CDR2 SNEGSKA (reference sequence). V shed 6 bases, J shed 3 bases, and the junction held 7 bases outside the gene matches. For the CDR3, the DNA is TGCAGTGCCTTCAGGGGGCAAGGCTACGAGCAGTACTTC. It specifies CSAFRGQGYEQYF.

This chain links TRBV12-3 or TRBV12-4 with TRBJ1-2; 12 bases are shared with TRBD1. There are 17 residues in the CDR3. Trimming took 5 bases from V and 6 from J; bases not matched to a gene: 13. The chain's CDR3 is CASSLRAGTGGDHGYTF. In DNA form, the CDR3 reads TGTGCCAGCAGTCTACGAGCAGGGACAGGGGGCGATCATGGCTACACCTTC.

This clonotype was counted only a few times. The chain has TRBV29-1 and TRBJ2-5, with 8 bases fitting TRBD1. The CDR3 length is 15 residues. Trimming removed 2 bases from V and 5 bases from J; junction bases left unmatched: 10. Germline loops: CDR1 SQVTM, CDR2 ANQGSEA. DNA for the CDR3: TGCAGCGTTGAAAGCCCGGACAGGGCGGCGGAGACCCAGTACTTC. Its translation is CSVESPDRAAETQYF.

The chain is built from TRBV7-6 and TRBJ2-5; D is undetermined. CDR1 and CDR2 (germline): SGHVS, FNYEAQ. The CDR3 runs 15 residues. The V and J ends lost 1 base and 1 base respectively, with 10 bases between them. The chain's CDR3 is CASSLGVGTQETQYF. The CDR3, as DNA: TGTGCCAGCAGCTTAGGGGTGGGTACCCAAGAGACCCAGTACTTC.

This clonotype was counted a few times. This is likely a read error, given that the CDR3 carries no conserved phenylalanine or tryptophan at its end. The chain has TRBV11-2 and TRBJ1-1; possibly TRBD1 for D (5 bases). This CDR3 comprises 14 residues. The germline V gene has CDR1 SGHAT and CDR2 FQNNGV. V was shortened by 5 bases and J by 4 bases, with 14 bases between the two germline ends. The CDR3 is CASSIQGGATEAFC. The CDR3, as DNA: TGTGCCAGCAGCATCCAGGGTGGGGCCACTGAAGCTTTCTGT.

The chain recombines TRBV12-3 or TRBV12-4 with TRBJ2-1, with TRBD1 matching 9 bases. V dropped 4 bases and J dropped 9; count of bases not matched to a gene: 7. This CDR3 region has 14 residues. This CDR3 reads CASSSGQGVGEQFF. The CDR3 DNA follows: TGTGCCAGCAGTTCGGGACAGGGTGTAGGTGAGCAGTTCTTC.

This clonotype appeared many times. The chain has TRBV28 and TRBJ1-2, with D possibly being TRBD1 (6 bases). The CDR3 extends over 15 amino acids. Germline loops: CDR1 MDHEN, CDR2 SYDVKM. Deletions cut 8 bases from V and 0 bases from J, with 16 bases between. The chain's CDR3 is CASSPQGRANYGYTF. The CDR3 nucleotides read TGTGCCAGCTCTCCACAGGGCCGGGCTAACTATGGCTACACCTTC.

At least ten counts were recorded for this clonotype. V and J are TRBV29-1 and TRBJ2-3; 8 nucleotides line up with TRBD1. The CDR3 has 12 residues. Looked up from germline, CDR1 is SQVTM and CDR2 is ANQGSEA. V trimming: 5 bases; J trimming: 4 bases; junction bases outside the gene matches: 2. The CDR3 reads CSVKQGADTQYF. The CDR3 DNA reads TGCAGCGTTAAACAGGGGGCAGATACGCAGTATTTT.

In the case of this clonotype: Given a much more abundant clone one base away, this may be a read error. This sequence joins TRBV6-5 and TRBJ1-1, with 8 bases lining up with TRBD1. The CDR3 is made up of 14 amino acids. Germline-derived CDR1 and CDR2 are MNHEY and SVGAGI. With V trimmed by 2 bases and J by 1 base, 0 bases remained unmatched. This CDR3 reads CASSYGTGNTEAFF. DNA for the CDR3: TGTGCCAGCAGTTACGGGACAGGGAACACTGAAGCTTTCTTT.

This clonotype was seen a handful of times. The chain has TRBV7-8 and TRBJ2-1; a weak D match, TRBD1 (5 bases). Trimming cost V 1 base and J 7 bases, with 17 bases left between them. This CDR3 is built from 16 residues. CDR1 SGHVS and CDR2 FQNEAQ come from the germline V gene. The CDR3 DNA is TGTGCCAGCAGCTTAGGGTCCTGGGGCAGGGAAAATGAGCAGTTCTTC. Translated: CASSLGSWGRENEQFF. Variable domain in full (rest from reference TRBV7-8 and TRBJ2-1): GAGVSQSPRYKVAKRGQDVALRCDPISGHVSLFWYQQALGQGPEFLTYFQNEAQLDKSGLPSDRFFAERPEGSVSTLKIQRTQQEDSAVYLCASSLGSWGRENEQFFGPGTRLTVL.

This clonotype was observed a handful of times. J is TRBJ1-2 and V is TRBV7-9, with D perhaps TRBD1 (6 bases). There are 14 residues in the CDR3. Trimming pared 1 base from V and 7 bases from J, leaving 13 bases between. The germline gives CDR1 SEHNR, CDR2 FQNEAQ (reference sequence). DNA of the CDR3: TGTGCCAGCAGCTTAGTGGGGGGCGCCGGTGGCTACACCTTC. This gives the protein CASSLVGGAGGYTF.

This clonotype has only a few counts. Germline is not matched at one junction end, which may reflect a read error. The V and J genes are TRBV4-3 and TRBJ2-4; tentative D call: TRBD1 (6 bases). Germline lookup yields CDR1 LGHNA and CDR2 YSLEER. The CDR3 loop spans 15 amino acids. The CDR3 nucleotides read TGCGCCAGCAGCGAAGACCTCAGGGGCAAAAACATTCAGTACTTC. It specifies CASSEDLRGKNIQYF.

This chain uses TRBV15 with TRBJ1-4, with D tentatively TRBD1 (6 bases). Trimming cost V 5 bases and J 5 bases, with 15 bases left between them. Germline CDR1 and CDR2: LNHNV and YYDKDF (reference sequence). This CDR3 region has 15 residues. The CDR3 here is CATSARQAANEKLFF. The CDR3 DNA is TGTGCCACCAGCGCTCGACAGGCCGCCAATGAAAAACTGTTTTTT. Full variable domain (missing parts from reference TRBV15 and TRBJ1-4): DAMVIQNPRYQVTQFGKPVTLSCSQTLNHNVMYWYQQKSSQAPKLLFHYYDKDFNNEADTPDNFQSRRPNTSFCFLDIRSPGLGDTAMYLCATSARQAANEKLFFGSGTQLSVL.

This clonotype was seen a handful of times. The rearrangement links TRBV6-5 to TRBJ2-2; D ambiguous. Trimming removed 2 bases from V and 0 bases from J, with 10 bases in between. The germline CDR1 and CDR2 sequences are MNHEY and SVGAGI. This CDR3 comprises 16 residues. CDR3 sequence reads: CASSYNPTANTGELFF. DNA of the CDR3: TGTGCCAGCAGTTACAACCCAACTGCGAACACCGGGGAGCTGTTTTTT.

The table lists this clonotype with a few counts. This chain connects TRBV4-3 to TRBJ2-1; D is perhaps TRBD2 (5 bases). Germline lookup yields CDR1 LGHNA and CDR2 YSLEER. This CDR3 has 16 residues. V lost 3 bases and J lost 1, with 13 bases in between. As DNA, the CDR3 is TGCGCCAGCAGCCAGGGTATGATAGCGTCCTACAATGAGCAGTTCTTC. This sequence encodes CASSQGMIASYNEQFF.

This clonotype was counted only a few times. The rearrangement links TRBV12-3 or TRBV12-4 to TRBJ2-7, with a tentative D call TRBD2 (6 bases). Trimming removed 1 base at V and 7 bases at J, with 20 bases between. This CDR3 is 16 amino acids long. CDR3 in amino acids: CASSLVLPGGMGEQYF. Here the CDR3 DNA reads TGTGCCAGCAGTTTAGTGCTGCCTGGAGGGATGGGGGAGCAGTACTTC.

This clonotype was detected ten times or more. The rearrangement joins TRBV9 to TRBJ1-1; perhaps TRBD1 as D (6 bases). The CDR3 runs to 14 residues. The germline CDR1 and CDR2 sequences are SGDLS and YYNGEE. The V end was cut by 2 bases, the J end by 5 bases, with 13 bases between. This chain's CDR3 is CASSVGGAGTEAFF. DNA of the CDR3: TGTGCCAGCAGCGTTGGGGGCGCGGGGACTGAAGCTTTCTTT.

The J gene is TRBJ2-3, the V gene TRBV20-1, with D perhaps assigned TRBD1 or TRBD2 (6 bases each). With 6 bases removed from V and 0 bases from J, the gap between germline ends came to 16 bases. Germline V gene sequence: CDR1 DFQATT, CDR2 SNEGSKA (reference sequence). This CDR3 spans 15 amino acids. DNA of the CDR3: TGCAGTGCGCGGGACACGACCAGAAGCACAGATACGCAGTATTTT. Translating it yields CSARDTTRSTDTQYF.

V is TRBV30 and J is TRBJ1-6; perhaps TRBD1 as D (5 bases). Trimming pared 4 bases from V and 5 bases from J, leaving 18 bases between. The CDR3 has 16 amino acids. Looked up from germline, CDR1 is GTSNPN and CDR2 is SVGIG (reference sequence). The CDR3 nucleotides read TGTGCCTGGAACCGGGGGACGGATAGCAATAATTCACCCCTCCACTTT. It yields the protein CAWNRGTDSNNSPLHF.

There are a few counts of this clonotype. The rearrangement uses TRBV18 and TRBJ1-1; D ambiguous. This CDR3 comprises 15 residues. Trimming left V 0 bases short and J 1 base short, with 9 bases between. In germline, CDR1 is KGHSH, CDR2 LQKENI. The CDR3, as DNA: TGTGCCAGCTCACCACCTCAAAAGCCGAACACTGAAGCTTTCTTT. Translated: CASSPPQKPNTEAFF.

The chain's CDR3 is CASSRRPDNQPQHF. The CDR3 DNA is TGTGCCAGCAGCCGTAGACCCGACAATCAGCCCCAGCATTTT. The chain joins TRBV6-2 or TRBV6-3 to TRBJ1-5; D remains ambiguous. Germline values: CDR1 MNHEY, CDR2 SVGEGT. CDR3 length equals 14 residues. With 6 bases removed from V and 3 bases from J, the gap between germline ends came to 12 bases.